This T cell receptor (beta chain) was obtained from a study of cytomegalovirus exposure and HLA in healthy donors. The study's findings and limits: The study listed around 150 cytomegalovirus-associated TCR beta chains. For cytomegalovirus status, the classifier reportedly gave diagnoses with high specificity and sensitivity. Three chains linked to CMV were shown in vitro to be specific for CMV antigens.

Germline assignment: CDR1 PRHDT and CDR2 FYEKMQ (reference sequence). Germline trimming cut 4 bases from V and 3 bases from J; bases unmatched to any gene: 6. CDR3 length equals 15 residues. The donors were part of the validation cohort, which consisted of some 120 subjects and was separate from the first cohort of 670 or so subjects. Profiling relied on immunoSEQ multiplex PCR, and the TCRdb table lists in-frame clones only, not all of them. The data show 140,000 or so clones, with around 90% seen just once and around 6% held by the top ten. Concerning this clone itself: Its antigen is currently unknown.

This TCR came from a woman under 40 in good health and CMV-seropositive. This chain joins TRBV13 and TRBJ2-1; 7 positions agree with TRBD2. The material sequenced was PBMCs. The CDR3 reads CASSSTSQIYNEQFF. The DNA for the CDR3 is TGTGCCAGCAGCTCGACTAGCCAGATCTACAATGAGCAGTTCTTC.